The 20 T cell receptor beta chains below all came from one sample that was sequenced in a study of regulatory T cells in long-lasting Graves disease. This sample's time point: newly diagnosed GD, antithyroid drugs for less than 3 months. Isolated PBMC RNA provided the starting material for the TCR library. CDR3 regions were amplified by Arm-PCR using iRepertoire HTBI primers to build TCR beta libraries. TCRdb re-derived calls from the multiplex PCR reads in MiXCR, one entry per CDR3 protein. Among 350,000 to 500,000 distinct CDR3 sequences listed, 11% to 15% were seen once. These same data were also listed under a study on T cells in Graves' hyperthyroidism and ophthalmopathy.

Sequencing used peripheral blood mononuclear cells (PBMCs), obtained at new diagnosis, from a patient treated with antithyroid drugs. The source of these receptors is a woman aged 50 to 60 with Graves disease.

This clonotype was picked up many times. This chain joins TRBV20-1 and TRBJ2-3; 9 nucleotides agree with TRBD2. V lost 6 bases to trimming and J lost 3 bases; unmatched junction nucleotides: 7. The CDR3 sequence is 14 residues long. Germline CDR1 is DFQATT and CDR2 is SNEGSKA (reference sequence). The CDR3 loop is CSAEREVATDTQYF. The CDR3, as DNA: TGCAGTGCCGAGCGGGAGGTGGCTACAGATACGCAGTATTTT.

This clonotype has a handful of counts. The chain recombines TRBV20-1 with TRBJ2-1, with 8 bases that match TRBD2. Germline V gives CDR1 DFQATT, CDR2 SNEGSKA (reference sequence). The CDR3 covers 13 residues. With V trimmed by 3 bases and J by 4 bases, 2 bases remained unmatched. The DNA of the CDR3 is TGCAGTGCTAGCGGGAGGGGGTACAATGAGCAGTTCTTC. Translating it yields CSASGRGYNEQFF.

This clonotype was observed many times. This chain uses TRBV6-5 with TRBJ2-2; the match to TRBD2 covers 10 bases. Per the germline V gene, CDR1 is MNHEY and CDR2 is SVGAGI. The CDR3 is 15 residues long. The V gene end was trimmed by 0 bases and the J gene end by 6 bases; junction bases not matched to a gene: 1. CDR3 region: CASSYSGTSAGELFF. DNA for the CDR3: TGTGCCAGCAGTTACTCCGGGACTAGCGCCGGGGAGCTGTTTTTT.

Concerning this clonotype: A clone one base away is much larger, so this may be a read error. The genes are TRBV7-6 and TRBJ2-2; D gene ambiguous. The CDR3 is 13 residues long. Between the trimmed V and J ends, which lost 5 bases and 9 bases, there was a span of 13 bases. Per the germline V gene, CDR1 is SGHVS and CDR2 is FNYEAQ. Written as DNA, the CDR3 is TGTGCCAGCAGCCCCCCAGGCGTCAGGGAGCTGTTTTTT. As protein: CASSPPGVRELFF.

This rearrangement joins TRBV6-1 to TRBJ1-3, with 10 bases matching TRBD1. CDR3 length: 16 amino acids. The ends lost 5 bases at V and 4 bases at J; junction bases unmatched: 8. Germline V lookup: CDR1 MNHNS, CDR2 SASEGT. CDR3 in amino acids: CASSPRQGAKGNTIYF. The CDR3 region has the DNA TGTGCCAGCAGTCCCCGACAGGGGGCGAAAGGAAACACCATATATTTT.

The table lists this clonotype with many counts. This rearrangement joins TRBV12-3 or TRBV12-4 to TRBJ2-4; D is undetermined. V lost 3 bases and J 5 bases, leaving 11 bases between the germline ends. The CDR3 sequence is 14 residues long. In nucleotides, the CDR3 is TGTGCCAGCAGTTTTCGGAACGAGGAAAACATTCAGTACTTC. It encodes CASSFRNEENIQYF.

V gene TRBV6-1 combines with J gene TRBJ2-1; 9 nucleotides agree with TRBD2. From germline, CDR1 is MNHNS and CDR2 SASEGT. The CDR3 loop spans 15 amino acids. The V gene end was trimmed by 4 bases and the J gene end by 10 bases; junction bases not matched to a gene: 11. This CDR3 is CASSGGTSFKYEQFF. The DNA of the CDR3 is TGTGCCAGCAGTGGGGGGACTAGCTTTAAGTACGAGCAGTTCTTC.

Many counts were recorded for this clonotype. The chain carries TRBV5-1 and TRBJ2-1; D unresolved. The germline V and J ends were trimmed by 4 bases and 6 bases, with 14 bases remaining between them. This CDR3 is 14 amino acids long. CDR1 SGHRS and CDR2 YFSETQ come from the germline V gene. CDR3 in amino acids: CASSPDGLRNEQFF. The DNA for the CDR3 is TGCGCCAGCAGCCCCGACGGGCTCCGCAATGAGCAGTTCTTC.

This clonotype appeared a few times. A junction boundary mismatches the germline segment, possibly from a read error. The chain is built from TRBV6-1 and TRBJ2-7; 8 bases fit TRBD1. The CDR3 extends over 15 amino acids. The germline V gene has CDR1 MNHNS and CDR2 SASEGT. The CDR3 reads CASSDWTGPSYEQYF. The DNA for the CDR3 is TGTGCCAGTAGTGATTGGACAGGGCCTTCCTACGAGCAGTACTTC.

Comment on this clonotype: This may be a read error: a much more frequent sequence differs by one nucleotide. The chain is built from TRBV4-1 and TRBJ1-1; D perhaps matches TRBD1 (6 bases). Per germline, CDR1 MGHRA and CDR2 YSYEKL. The CDR3 totals 15 residues. Here the CDR3 DNA reads TGCGCCAGCAGCCAACCAAAAACAGGGTACACTGAATCTTTCTTT. It encodes CASSQPKTGYTESFF.

The chain uses TRBV13 and TRBJ2-7; either TRBD1 or TRBD2 may fit D (6 bases each). V was clipped by 5 bases and J by 0 bases, with 14 bases between them. This CDR3 is 15 amino acids long. Germline V CDR1 and CDR2: PRHDT, FYEKMQ (reference sequence). In DNA, the CDR3 is TGTGCCAGCAGCGGGGGGCGAGATAGCTCCTACGAGCAGTACTTC. Encoded protein: CASSGGRDSSYEQYF.

The chain uses TRBV3-1 and TRBJ2-2; 8 nucleotides agree with TRBD2. The CDR3 spans 13 residues. The germline V gene has CDR1 LGHDT and CDR2 YNNKEL (reference sequence). V lost 0 bases to trimming and J lost 15 bases; unmatched junction nucleotides: 6. The CDR3: CASSQDQRENVFF. Here the CDR3 DNA reads TGTGCCAGCAGCCAAGACCAGCGGGAGAACGTGTTTTTT.

There are many counts of this clonotype. This chain connects TRBV29-1 to TRBJ2-7; 8 bases agree with TRBD2. CDR3 size: 14 residues. The V gene end was trimmed by 7 bases and the J gene end by 5 bases; junction bases not matched to a gene: 13. The germline V gene has CDR1 SQVTM and CDR2 ANQGSEA. Here the CDR3 DNA reads TGCAGCGGAGGGGATGCGGGAGGATTCGACGAGCAGTACTTC. Its translation is CSGGDAGGFDEQYF.

This clonotype was seen many times. This rearrangement joins TRBV7-9 to TRBJ2-1, with 11 bases lining up with TRBD2. This CDR3 has 19 amino acids. Germline V gives CDR1 SEHNR, CDR2 FQNEAQ (reference sequence). The trim removed 3 bases at V and 0 bases at J, leaving 10 bases unmatched. The CDR3 nucleotides are TGTGCCAGCAGCTTGAGGCGTGGGACTAGCGGAACCTCCTACAATGAGCAGTTCTTC. The encoded protein is CASSLRRGTSGTSYNEQFF.

This clonotype was picked up many times. V gene TRBV2 combines with J gene TRBJ2-5; TRBD2 matches at 10 bases. Germline V lookup: CDR1 SNHLY, CDR2 FYNNEI. J lost 13 bases, V lost 6 bases, and 17 bases had no gene match. This CDR3 is built from 15 residues. CDR3 sequence reads: CASSRRGTSAVGRYF. The CDR3 region has the DNA TGTGCCAGCAGCCGAAGGGGGACTAGCGCGGTCGGGCGGTACTTC.

This chain links TRBV14 with TRBJ2-1; D uncertain. The J call may be incorrect, as the DNA end agrees better with TRBJ2-5. The CDR3 totals 13 residues. Germline V lookup: CDR1 SGHDN, CDR2 FVKESK. The CDR3 coding sequence is TGTGCCAGCAGCCAAGAAGCTGGGGAGACCCAGTACTTC. Its protein is CASSQEAGETQYF.

This clonotype was recorded a few times. CDR3 residues: CASRTTGGGGWEQYF. The CDR3 DNA reads as TGTGCCAGCAGAACAACTGGGGGGGGAGGTTGGGAGCAGTACTTC. The chain recombines TRBV28 with TRBJ2-7; TRBD2 agrees at 7 bases. The V gene end was trimmed by 6 bases and the J gene end by 7 bases; junction bases not matched to a gene: 15. The CDR3 totals 15 residues. Germline assignment: CDR1 MDHEN and CDR2 SYDVKM.

The table lists this clonotype with a few counts. The chain employs TRBV7-2 and TRBJ1-1; unclear D gene. CDR3 length: 15 residues. Trimming left V 4 bases short and J 2 bases short, with 14 bases between. From germline, CDR1 is SGHTA and CDR2 FQGNSA. CDR3 amino acids: CASSSNKRANTEAFF. DNA for the CDR3: TGTGCCAGCAGCTCCAACAAACGGGCTAACACTGAAGCTTTCTTT.

For this clonotype: The conserved phenylalanine or tryptophan is not found at the CDR3 terminus, so this likely reflects a read error. V is TRBV14 and J is TRBJ2-1; no clear D gene. This CDR3 has 15 amino acids. Germline lookup yields CDR1 SGHDN and CDR2 FVKESK. The ends were cut back, 4 bases at V and 4 bases at J, with 14 bases in the middle. CDR3 in DNA: TGTGCCAGCAGCCGCGTAAGAATCCAGTACAATGAGCAGTTCTCC. This codes for CASSRVRIQYNEQFS.

This clonotype was counted at least ten times. This rearrangement joins TRBV28 to TRBJ1-4, with 7 positions matching TRBD1. The CDR3 loop spans 16 amino acids. The V gene end was trimmed by 4 bases and the J gene end by 4 bases; junction bases not matched to a gene: 9. The germline V gene encodes CDR1 MDHEN and CDR2 SYDVKM. DNA for the CDR3: TGTGCCAGCAGTTCCCGTGGGCGGGACAGTAATGAAAAACTGTTTTTT. Translating it yields CASSSRGRDSNEKLFF. The entire variable domain, with the rest obtained from reference TRBV28 and TRBJ1-4, is as follows: DVKVTQSSRYLVKRTGEKVFLECVQDMDHENMFWYRQDPGLGLRLIYFSYDVKMKEKGDIPEGYSVSREKKERFSLILESASTNQTSMYLCASSSRGRDSNEKLFFGSGTQLSVL.